This passage covers 21 T cell receptor beta chains from one sample sequenced in a study of blood T cell repertoires in COVID-19. Repertoires were generated with immunoSEQ multiplex PCR, while TCRdb's copy carries only in-frame clones and drops some. The table has about 350,000 clones, around 87% seen once. Source material: PBMCs or T cells enriched from blood (not recorded which). These receptors were collected from a woman aged 25-40 years who had recovered from COVID-19.

This chain links TRBV10-3 with TRBJ1-6, with D uncertain. Germline V gene sequence: CDR1 ENHRY, CDR2 SYGVKD. The length of the CDR3 is 15 residues. V was trimmed by 10 bases and J by 4 bases, leaving 17 bases between them. The CDR3 region is CATQVGESYNSPLHF. As DNA, the CDR3 is TGTGCCACCCAGGTTGGTGAGTCTTATAATTCACCCCTCCACTTT.

This clone was recorded only once. At one boundary the junction diverges from the germline segment, which might be a read error. This chain uses TRBV7-2 with TRBJ2-3, with 8 bases identical to TRBD2. The CDR3 is 15 residues long. Looked up from germline, CDR1 is SGHTA and CDR2 is FQGNSA. CDR3 sequence: CASTLLAVGTDTQYF. CDR3 in DNA: TGTGCCAGCACCTTACTAGCGGTCGGGACAGATACGCAGTATTTT.

This clone is a singleton in its sample. This sequence joins TRBV28 and TRBJ1-4; TRBD1 might be the D (6 bases). Germline V lookup: CDR1 MDHEN, CDR2 SYDVKM. The CDR3 contains 16 residues. Trimming pared 4 bases from V and 8 bases from J, leaving 20 bases between. CDR3 DNA sequence: TGTGCCAGCAGTTCCAACCCCCAGGGAGGGGGAGAAAAACTGTTTTTT. As protein: CASSSNPQGGGEKLFF.

This clone has just one count. The gene calls are TRBV5-1 and TRBJ1-2; 12 bases fit TRBD1. Germline V lookup: CDR1 SGHRS, CDR2 YFSETQ. The V gene end was trimmed by 3 bases and the J gene end by 8 bases; junction bases not matched to a gene: 8. The CDR3 length is 15 residues. In nucleotides, the CDR3 is TGCGCCAGCAGCTGGGGGGACAGGGGGCCCACGGGCTACACCTTC. This gives the protein CASSWGDRGPTGYTF.

This chain uses TRBV28 with TRBJ2-7; D gene ambiguous. Germline CDR1 and CDR2: MDHEN and SYDVKM. CDR3 length equals 13 residues. Between the trimmed V and J ends, which lost 2 bases and 3 bases, there was a span of 8 bases. DNA for the CDR3: TGTGCCAGCAGTTTAGAGCCACGCTACGAGCAGTACTTC. As protein: CASSLEPRYEQYF.

The chain recombines TRBV18 with TRBJ1-1; D not certain. Trimming took 2 bases from V and 3 from J, leaving 7 bases between them. The germline V gene encodes CDR1 KGHSH and CDR2 LQKENI. The CDR3 loop spans 13 amino acids. The CDR3 sequence: CASSPSGYTEAFF. The CDR3 bases are TGTGCCAGCTCACCATCGGGGTACACTGAAGCTTTCTTT.

The chain links TRBV28 to TRBJ1-2; no clear D gene. The germline V gene has CDR1 MDHEN and CDR2 SYDVKM. This CDR3 has 12 residues. V lost 3 bases and J 5 bases, leaving 7 bases between the germline ends. CDR3 protein: CASSFSQYGYTF. As DNA, the CDR3 is TGTGCCAGCAGTTTTTCACAGTATGGCTACACCTTC.

The J gene is TRBJ1-2, the V gene TRBV6-5, with TRBD1 as a possible D gene (6 bases). CDR3 length: 15 residues. V lost 6 bases and J 1 base, leaving 15 bases between the germline ends. Germline V gene sequence: CDR1 MNHEY, CDR2 SVGAGI. The CDR3 nucleotides read TGTGCCAGCAGACGCCGGGGACAAAGTAACTATGGCTACACCTTC. This codes for CASRRRGQSNYGYTF.

The chain is built from TRBV7-9 and TRBJ1-4; a possible D gene is TRBD1 (6 bases). CDR3 length equals 15 residues. V was trimmed by 5 bases and J by 14 bases, leaving 24 bases between them. Germline loops: CDR1 SEHNR, CDR2 FQNEAQ (reference sequence). This CDR3 reads CASSPVASGGHGLFF. CDR3 coding DNA: TGTGCCAGCAGCCCCGTAGCGTCGGGGGGACATGGCCTGTTTTTT.

This clone was observed a few times. This rearrangement joins TRBV10-3 to TRBJ1-2; D perhaps matches TRBD1 (5 bases). This CDR3 is built from 13 residues. V lost 0 bases and J 6 bases, leaving 8 bases between the germline ends. The germline V gene has CDR1 ENHRY and CDR2 SYGVKD. Here the CDR3 reads CAISESRGNGYTF. The DNA of the CDR3 is TGTGCCATCAGTGAGTCTAGGGGAAATGGCTACACCTTC.

The chain joins TRBV24-1 to TRBJ2-1; 9 nucleotides align to TRBD1. Losses at the gene ends were 3 bases for V and 6 bases for J; bases not matched to a gene: 5. CDR1 and CDR2 (germline): KGHDR, SFDVKD. The CDR3 runs 15 residues. In nucleotides, the CDR3 is TGTGCCACCAGTGATACAGGGGGCAATGGCAATGAGCAGTTCTTC. Protein sequence: CATSDTGGNGNEQFF.

The chain joins TRBV28 to TRBJ1-1; D is unclear. V was shortened by 5 bases and J by 1 base, with 14 bases between the two germline ends. In germline, CDR1 is MDHEN, CDR2 SYDVKM. The CDR3 is 15 amino acids. The CDR3 spells CASSPLYSANTEAFF. The CDR3 DNA reads as TGTGCCAGCAGTCCCCTTTACTCTGCGAACACTGAAGCTTTCTTT.

This sequence joins TRBV3-1 (or the pseudogene TRBV3-2) and TRBJ2-7, with unresolved D. Germline CDR1 is LGHDT and CDR2 is YNNKEL (reference sequence). The germline V and J ends were trimmed by 0 bases and 1 base, with 7 bases remaining between them. The CDR3 consists of 14 residues. This chain's CDR3 is CASSQDSSSYEQYF. For the CDR3, the DNA is TGTGCCAGCAGCCAAGACAGTTCTTCCTACGAGCAGTACTTC.

V usage is TRBV2 and J usage is TRBJ1-1; TRBD1 is a possible D gene (6 bases). This CDR3 is built from 14 residues. CDR1 SNHLY and CDR2 FYNNEI come from the germline V gene. V was trimmed by 7 bases and J by 4 bases, leaving 16 bases between them. CDR3 nucleotides: TGTGCCAGCAACCCGAGGGGGAAGGGCACTGAAGCTTTCTTT. It is translated as CASNPRGKGTEAFF.

V gene TRBV18 combines with J gene TRBJ1-5; D gene unclear. The V end was cut by 6 bases, the J end by 0 bases, with 9 bases between. Germline V CDR1 and CDR2: KGHSH, LQKENI. This CDR3 region has 14 residues. The CDR3 coding sequence is TGTGCCAGCTCGATCGGGGATAGCAATCAGCCCCAGCATTTT. Translation gives CASSIGDSNQPQHF.

The J gene is TRBJ1-5, the V gene TRBV2; D uncertain. The CDR3 loop spans 14 amino acids. Germline V gene data show CDR1 as SNHLY and CDR2 as FYNNEI. V lost 3 bases to trimming and J lost 5 bases, with 11 bases between them. This CDR3 is CASSEEDAYQPQHF. CDR3 nucleotide sequence: TGTGCCAGCAGTGAGGAGGATGCTTATCAGCCCCAGCATTTT.

The chain employs TRBV28 and TRBJ1-3, with a possible D match to TRBD1 (5 bases). Trimming pared 2 bases from V and 0 bases from J, leaving 17 bases between. Germline V gene sequence: CDR1 MDHEN, CDR2 SYDVKM. The CDR3 is 18 amino acids. CDR3 loop: CASSLPGLPEGSGNTIYF. CDR3 in DNA: TGTGCCAGCAGTTTACCGGGACTCCCGGAGGGCTCTGGAAACACCATATATTTT.

The genes are TRBV5-6 and TRBJ2-5, with 13 bases matching TRBD2. This CDR3 region has 17 residues. The junction had 6 bases not matched to a gene; V was cut back by 3 bases and J by 1 base. CDR1 and CDR2 from the germline V gene are SGHDT and YYEEEE. The CDR3 here is CASSSPLAGGPQETQYF. CDR3 nucleotide sequence: TGTGCCAGCAGCTCACCACTAGCGGGGGGGCCCCAAGAGACCCAGTACTTC.

V is TRBV12-5 and J is TRBJ2-5; D unresolved. Trimming took off 1 base at V and 7 bases at J, with 13 bases between the two ends. This CDR3 region has 14 residues. Per the germline V gene, CDR1 is LGHNT and CDR2 is FRNRAP. Here the CDR3 reads CASGLGASGWTQYF. The CDR3 coding sequence is TGTGCTAGTGGTTTGGGGGCCTCTGGTTGGACCCAGTACTTC.

The genes are TRBV13 and TRBJ2-7, with TRBD2 matching over 9 bases. The ends lost 2 bases at V and 0 bases at J; junction bases unmatched: 14. The CDR3 has 19 amino acids. Germline lookup yields CDR1 PRHDT and CDR2 FYEKMQ (reference sequence). CDR3 loop: CASSLTRLPGSGGSYEQYF. The CDR3 DNA is TGTGCCAGCAGCTTAACCCGTTTACCGGGTAGCGGGGGCTCCTACGAGCAGTACTTC.

CDR3 sequence: CASSLEIGAPIESEAFF. The CDR3 DNA reads TGTGCCAGCAGTTTGGAAATAGGGGCCCCTATTGAGTCGGAAGCTTTCTTT. The chain joins TRBV28 to TRBJ1-1; possibly TRBD1 for D (5 bases). This CDR3 comprises 17 residues. The V end lost 3 bases, the J end lost 8 bases, and 25 bases lay between the germline ends. Germline V CDR1 and CDR2: MDHEN, SYDVKM.